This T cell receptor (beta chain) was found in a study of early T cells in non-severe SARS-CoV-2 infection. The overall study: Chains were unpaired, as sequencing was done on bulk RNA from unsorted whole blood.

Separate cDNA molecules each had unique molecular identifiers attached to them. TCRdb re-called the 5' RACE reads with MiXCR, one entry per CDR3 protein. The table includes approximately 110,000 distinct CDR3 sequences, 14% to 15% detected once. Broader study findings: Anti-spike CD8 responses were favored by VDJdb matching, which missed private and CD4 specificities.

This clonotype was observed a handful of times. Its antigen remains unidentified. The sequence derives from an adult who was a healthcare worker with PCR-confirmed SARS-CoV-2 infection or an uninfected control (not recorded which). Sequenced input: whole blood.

The CDR3 nucleotides are TGCAGTGCTAGAGTGGATATGGGGTACTACACCTTC. Amino acids: CSARVDMGYYTF. The V gene is TRBV20-1, the J gene TRBJ1-2; D unresolved. V lost 1 base and J 10 bases, leaving 13 bases between the germline ends. This CDR3 has 12 residues. Looked up from germline, CDR1 is DFQATT and CDR2 is SNEGSKA (reference sequence).